This T cell receptor (beta chain) stems from a study of human T cells and chemical hapten exposure. Each CDR3 protein gets one entry after TCRdb re-called the RACE reads with MiXCR. The sample lists 95,000 to 150,000 distinct CDR3 sequences, roughly 13% occurring once. The CDR3 loop spans 15 amino acids. Germline lookup yields CDR1 LGHDT and CDR2 YNNKEL (reference sequence). The V gene lost 7 bases and the J gene lost 2 bases, with 17 bases spanning the gap. Regarding time point: pre-sensitization, week 0. Documented treatment: therapeutic diphenylcyclopropenone sensitization with weekly scalp DPC. This clonotype originated in a woman aged 18-29 years with alopecia areata. Some clones in this sample may be carry-over from other donors' samples. Sequenced material: whole blood, taken in connection with sensitization to the hapten diphenylcyclopropenone (DPC). This rearrangement joins TRBV3-1 to TRBJ2-5; D remains ambiguous. This CDR3 reads CASTKGPSLQETQYF. In nucleotides, the CDR3 is TGTGCCAGCACCAAAGGACCGAGTTTACAAGAGACCCAGTACTTC.